The present T cell receptor (beta chain) was sequenced within a study of monozygotic twins with inflammatory bowel disease. TCRdb re-called the 5' RACE reads and catalogs CDR3 proteins one per entry, DNA excluded. This sample's table has hundreds of thousands of distinct CDR3 sequences. Comment on this clonotype: Its target is unknown.

The CDR3 covers 15 residues. The germline gives CDR1 MGHDK, CDR2 SYGVNS. Overall study results and limits: Differing T cell subtypes remained indistinguishable.

This clonotype was sampled from a human donor with ulcerative colitis or Crohn's disease, or a healthy co-twin of an affected twin (not recorded which). Material: blood. The genes are TRBV25-1 and TRBJ2-6. Here the CDR3 reads CASSLHNAGANVLTF.